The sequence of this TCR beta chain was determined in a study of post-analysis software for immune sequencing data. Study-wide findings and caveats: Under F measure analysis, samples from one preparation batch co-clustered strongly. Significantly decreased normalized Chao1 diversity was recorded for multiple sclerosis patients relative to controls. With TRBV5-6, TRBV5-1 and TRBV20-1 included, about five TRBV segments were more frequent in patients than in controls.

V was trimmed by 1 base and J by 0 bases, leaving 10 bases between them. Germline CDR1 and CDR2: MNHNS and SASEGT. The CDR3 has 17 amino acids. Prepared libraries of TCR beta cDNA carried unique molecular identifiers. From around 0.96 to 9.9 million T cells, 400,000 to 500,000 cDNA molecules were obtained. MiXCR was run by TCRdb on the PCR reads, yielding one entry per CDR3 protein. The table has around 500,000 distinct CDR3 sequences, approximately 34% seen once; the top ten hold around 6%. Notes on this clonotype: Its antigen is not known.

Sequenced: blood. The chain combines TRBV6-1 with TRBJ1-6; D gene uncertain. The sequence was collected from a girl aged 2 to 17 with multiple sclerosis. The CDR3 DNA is TGTGCCAGCAGTGAAGAGGTGGGGAGCTCCTATAATTCACCCCTCCACTTT. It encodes CASSEEVGSSYNSPLHF.